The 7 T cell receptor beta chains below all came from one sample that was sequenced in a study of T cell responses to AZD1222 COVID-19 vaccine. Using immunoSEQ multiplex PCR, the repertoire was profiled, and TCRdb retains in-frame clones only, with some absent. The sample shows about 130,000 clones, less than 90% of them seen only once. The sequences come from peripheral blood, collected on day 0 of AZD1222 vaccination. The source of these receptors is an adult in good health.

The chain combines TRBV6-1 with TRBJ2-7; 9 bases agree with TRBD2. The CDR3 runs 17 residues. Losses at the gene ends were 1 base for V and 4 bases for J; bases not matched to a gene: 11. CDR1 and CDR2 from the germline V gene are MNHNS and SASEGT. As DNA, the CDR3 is TGTGCCAGCAGTGAAGAAGTCGGGCTAGCGGGATTTTACGAGCAGTACTTC. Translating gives CASSEEVGLAGFYEQYF.

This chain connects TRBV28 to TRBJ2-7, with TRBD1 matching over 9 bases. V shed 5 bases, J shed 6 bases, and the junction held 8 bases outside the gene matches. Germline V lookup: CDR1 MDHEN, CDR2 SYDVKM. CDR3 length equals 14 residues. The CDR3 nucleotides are TGTGCCAGCAGTAAGGGACAGGGTCCGGGCGAGCAGTACTTC. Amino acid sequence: CASSKGQGPGEQYF.

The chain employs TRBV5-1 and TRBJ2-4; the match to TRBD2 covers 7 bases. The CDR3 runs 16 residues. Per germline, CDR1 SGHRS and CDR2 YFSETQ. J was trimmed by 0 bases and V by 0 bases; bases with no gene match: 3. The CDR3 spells CASSLVSSGAKNIQYF. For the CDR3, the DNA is TGCGCCAGCAGCTTGGTTTCTAGCGGAGCCAAAAACATTCAGTACTTC.

This CDR3 reads CACGGGVGSYGYTF. The CDR3 nucleotides are TGTGCCTGTGGCGGAGGGGTGGGGAGCTATGGCTACACCTTC. The chain combines TRBV11-2 with TRBJ1-2; TRBD1 might be the D (5 bases). V was shortened by 11 bases and J by 4 bases, with 20 bases between the two germline ends. The CDR3 length is 14 residues. CDR1 and CDR2 from the germline V gene are SGHAT and FQNNGV.

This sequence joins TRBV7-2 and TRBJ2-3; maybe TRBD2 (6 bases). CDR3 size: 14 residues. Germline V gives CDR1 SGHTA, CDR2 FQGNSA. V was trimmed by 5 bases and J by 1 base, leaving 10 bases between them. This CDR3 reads CASSPGLRTDTQYF. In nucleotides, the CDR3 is TGTGCCAGCAGCCCGGGACTTCGCACAGATACGCAGTATTTT. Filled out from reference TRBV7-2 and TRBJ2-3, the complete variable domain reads GAGVSQSPSNKVTEKGKDVELRCDPISGHTALYWYRQSLGQGLEFLIYFQGNSAPDKSGLPSDRFSAERTGGSVSTLTIQRTQQEDSAVYLCASSPGLRTDTQYFGPGTRLTVL.

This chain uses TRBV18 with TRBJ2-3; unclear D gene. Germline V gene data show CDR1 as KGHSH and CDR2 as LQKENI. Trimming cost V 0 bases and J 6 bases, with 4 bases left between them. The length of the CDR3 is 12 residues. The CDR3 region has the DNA TGTGCCAGCTCACCACCGACGGATACGCAGTATTTT. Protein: CASSPPTDTQYF.

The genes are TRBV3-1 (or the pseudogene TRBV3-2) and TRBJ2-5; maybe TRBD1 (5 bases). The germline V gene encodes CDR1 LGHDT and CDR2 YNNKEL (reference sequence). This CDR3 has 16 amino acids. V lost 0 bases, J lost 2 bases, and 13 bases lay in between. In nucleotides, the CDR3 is TGTGCCAGCAGCCAAGAGGGCCAGGGAAGGCAAGAGACCCAGTACTTC. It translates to CASSQEGQGRQETQYF.